This T cell receptor beta chain was sequenced during a study of OX40 agonist ivuxolimab in advanced cancers. Germline CDR1 is SGHAT and CDR2 is FQDESV (reference sequence). The CDR3 totals 16 residues. With 6 bases clipped from V and 4 bases from J, the junction kept 11 bases outside the gene matches. Profiled with immunoSEQ multiplex PCR; TCRdb holds only in-frame clones, not every one. The table includes 40,000 to 55,000 clones, around nine tenths detected once. The sample holds one count of this clone. Sequenced material: CD4+ or CD8+ T cells sorted from blood, taken in a trial of the OX40 agonist ivuxolimab. The chain recombines TRBV11-1 with TRBJ2-3, with TRBD2 identical over 9 bases. The clonotype originates from an adult with an advanced solid tumor such as melanoma, head and neck, liver or kidney cancer. The CDR3 DNA sequence: TGTGCCAGCAGTCCCCGTTTTAGCGGGAGAGCAGATACGCAGTATTTT. The encoded protein is CASSPRFSGRADTQYF.